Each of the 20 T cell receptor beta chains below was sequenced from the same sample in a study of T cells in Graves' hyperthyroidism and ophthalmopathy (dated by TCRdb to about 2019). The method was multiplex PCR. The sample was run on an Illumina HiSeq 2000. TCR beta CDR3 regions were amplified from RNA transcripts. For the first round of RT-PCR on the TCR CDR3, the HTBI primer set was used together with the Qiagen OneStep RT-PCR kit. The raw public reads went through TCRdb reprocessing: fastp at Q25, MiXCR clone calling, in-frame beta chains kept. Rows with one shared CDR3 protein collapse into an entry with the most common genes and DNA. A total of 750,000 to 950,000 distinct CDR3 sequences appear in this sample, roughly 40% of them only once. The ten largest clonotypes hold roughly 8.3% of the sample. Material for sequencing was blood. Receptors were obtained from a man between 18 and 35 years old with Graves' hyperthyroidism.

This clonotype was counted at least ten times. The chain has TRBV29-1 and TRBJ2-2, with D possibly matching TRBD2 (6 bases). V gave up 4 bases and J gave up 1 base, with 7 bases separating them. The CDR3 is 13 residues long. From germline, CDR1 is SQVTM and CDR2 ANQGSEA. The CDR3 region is CSVGLENTGELFF. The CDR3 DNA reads TGCAGCGTTGGACTAGAGAACACCGGGGAGCTGTTTTTT.

Written as DNA, the CDR3 is TGTGCCAGCAGCCCTATTTACACCGGGGAGCTGTTTTTT. Amino acids: CASSPIYTGELFF. The chain employs TRBV7-2 and TRBJ2-2; D gene uncertain. CDR1 SGHTA and CDR2 FQGNSA come from the germline V gene. This CDR3 contains 13 residues. V was trimmed by 5 bases and J by 3 bases, leaving 7 bases between them.

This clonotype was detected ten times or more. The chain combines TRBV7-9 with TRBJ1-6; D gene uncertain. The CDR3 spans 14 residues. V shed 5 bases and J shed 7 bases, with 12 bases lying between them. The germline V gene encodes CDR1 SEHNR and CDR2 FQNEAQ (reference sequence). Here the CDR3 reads CASSQGPTNSPLHF. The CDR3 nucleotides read TGTGCCAGCAGCCAAGGACCGACGAATTCACCCCTCCACTTT.

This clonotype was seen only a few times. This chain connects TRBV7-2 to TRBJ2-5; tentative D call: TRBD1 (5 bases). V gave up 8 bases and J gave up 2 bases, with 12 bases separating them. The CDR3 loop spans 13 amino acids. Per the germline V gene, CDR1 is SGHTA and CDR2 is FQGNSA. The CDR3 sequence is CASEGELQETQYF. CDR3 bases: TGTGCCAGCGAAGGGGAACTTCAAGAGACCCAGTACTTC.

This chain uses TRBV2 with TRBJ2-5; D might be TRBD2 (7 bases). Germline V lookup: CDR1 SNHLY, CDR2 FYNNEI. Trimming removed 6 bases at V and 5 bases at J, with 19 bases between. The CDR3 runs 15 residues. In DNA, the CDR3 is TGTGCCAGCAGGATGGGGGCTATGCGGGGGGAGACCCAGTACTTC. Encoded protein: CASRMGAMRGETQYF.

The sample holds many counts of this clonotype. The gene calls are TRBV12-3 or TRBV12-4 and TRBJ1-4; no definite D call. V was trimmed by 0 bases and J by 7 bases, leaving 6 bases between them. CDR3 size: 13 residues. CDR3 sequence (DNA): TGTGCCAGCAGTTTAGCGAACAGTGAAAAACTGTTTTTT. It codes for CASSLANSEKLFF.

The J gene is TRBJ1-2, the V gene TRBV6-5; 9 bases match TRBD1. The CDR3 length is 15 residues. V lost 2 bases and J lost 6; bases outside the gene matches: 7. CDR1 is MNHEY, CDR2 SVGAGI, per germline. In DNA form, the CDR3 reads TGTGCCAGCAGTTACCGGGGGACAGGGTTCAATGGCTACACCTTC. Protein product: CASSYRGTGFNGYTF.

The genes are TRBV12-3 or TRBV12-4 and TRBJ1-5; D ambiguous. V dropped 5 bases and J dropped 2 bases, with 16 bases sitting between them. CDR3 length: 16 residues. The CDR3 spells CASSRGRTDGNQPQHF. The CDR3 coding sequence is TGTGCCAGCAGTCGAGGACGGACCGATGGCAATCAGCCCCAGCATTTT.

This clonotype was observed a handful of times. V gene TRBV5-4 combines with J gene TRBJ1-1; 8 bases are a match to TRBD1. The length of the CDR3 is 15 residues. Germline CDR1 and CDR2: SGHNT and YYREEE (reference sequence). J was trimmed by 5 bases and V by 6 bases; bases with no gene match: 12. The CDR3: CASTTYQGAGTEAFF. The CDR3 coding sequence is TGTGCCAGCACAACCTATCAGGGGGCGGGAACTGAAGCTTTCTTT.

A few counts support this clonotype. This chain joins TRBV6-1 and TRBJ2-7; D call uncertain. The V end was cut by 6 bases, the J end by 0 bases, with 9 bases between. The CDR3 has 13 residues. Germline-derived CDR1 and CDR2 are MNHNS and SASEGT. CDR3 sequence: CASRLASSYEQYF. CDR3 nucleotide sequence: TGTGCCAGCAGGTTGGCCAGCTCCTACGAGCAGTACTTC.

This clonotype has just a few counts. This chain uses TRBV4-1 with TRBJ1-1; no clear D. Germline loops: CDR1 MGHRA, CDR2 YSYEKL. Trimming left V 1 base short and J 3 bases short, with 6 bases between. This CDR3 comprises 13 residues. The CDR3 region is CASSQGAYTEAFF. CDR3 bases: TGCGCCAGCAGCCAAGGGGCGTACACTGAAGCTTTCTTT.

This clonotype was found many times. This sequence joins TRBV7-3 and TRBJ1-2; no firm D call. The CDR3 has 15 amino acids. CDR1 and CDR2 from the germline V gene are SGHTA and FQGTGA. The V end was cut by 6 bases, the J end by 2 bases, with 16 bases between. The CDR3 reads CASRPDPVMNYGYTF. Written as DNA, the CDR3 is TGTGCCAGCAGGCCGGACCCAGTTATGAACTATGGCTACACCTTC.

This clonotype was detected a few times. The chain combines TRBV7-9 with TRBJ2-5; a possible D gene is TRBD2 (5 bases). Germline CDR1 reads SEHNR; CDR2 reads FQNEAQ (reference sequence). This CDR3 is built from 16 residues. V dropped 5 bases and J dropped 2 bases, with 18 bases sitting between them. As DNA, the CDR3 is TGTGCCAGCAGCCCCCGGGCTAGCTCAGAGCAAGAGACCCAGTACTTC. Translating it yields CASSPRASSEQETQYF.

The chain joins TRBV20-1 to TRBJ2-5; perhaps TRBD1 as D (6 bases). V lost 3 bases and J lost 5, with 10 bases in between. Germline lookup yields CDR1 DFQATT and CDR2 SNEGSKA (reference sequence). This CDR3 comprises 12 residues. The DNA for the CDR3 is TGCAGTGCTAGTACAGGGTCGGAGACCCAGTACTTC. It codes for CSASTGSETQYF.

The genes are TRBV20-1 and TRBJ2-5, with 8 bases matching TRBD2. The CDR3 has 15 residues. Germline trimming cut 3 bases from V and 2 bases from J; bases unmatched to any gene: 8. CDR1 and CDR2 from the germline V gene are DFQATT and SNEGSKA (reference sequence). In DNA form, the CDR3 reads TGCAGTGCTAGTCAAGCGGGAGACGGACAAGAGACCCAGTACTTC. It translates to CSASQAGDGQETQYF.

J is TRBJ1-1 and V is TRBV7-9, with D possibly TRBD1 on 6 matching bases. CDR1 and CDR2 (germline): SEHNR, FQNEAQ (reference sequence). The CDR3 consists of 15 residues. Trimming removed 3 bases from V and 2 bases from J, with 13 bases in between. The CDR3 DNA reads TGTGCCAGCAGCTTCCGACAGGCGACTAACACTGAAGCTTTCTTT. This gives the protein CASSFRQATNTEAFF.

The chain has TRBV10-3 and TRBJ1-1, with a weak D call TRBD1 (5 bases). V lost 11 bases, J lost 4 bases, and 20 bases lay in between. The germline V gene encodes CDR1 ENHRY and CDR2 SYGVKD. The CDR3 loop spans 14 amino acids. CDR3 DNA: TGTGCCGGCAGTTACCAGGGATTTTCCACTGAAGCTTTCTTT. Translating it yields CAGSYQGFSTEAFF.

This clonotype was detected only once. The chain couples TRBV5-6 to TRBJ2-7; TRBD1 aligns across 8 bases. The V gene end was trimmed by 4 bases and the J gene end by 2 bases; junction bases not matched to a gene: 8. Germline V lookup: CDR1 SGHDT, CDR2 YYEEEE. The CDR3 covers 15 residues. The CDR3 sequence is CASSHPGQATYEQYF. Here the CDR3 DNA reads TGTGCCAGCAGCCACCCGGGACAGGCGACCTACGAGCAGTACTTC.

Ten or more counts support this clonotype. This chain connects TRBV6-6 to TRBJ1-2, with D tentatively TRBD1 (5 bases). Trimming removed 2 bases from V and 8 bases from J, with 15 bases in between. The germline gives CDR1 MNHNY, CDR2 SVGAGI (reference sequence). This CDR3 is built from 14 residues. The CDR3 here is CASSYNGGLDGYTF. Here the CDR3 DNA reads TGTGCCAGCAGTTACAATGGGGGTCTCGACGGCTACACCTTC.

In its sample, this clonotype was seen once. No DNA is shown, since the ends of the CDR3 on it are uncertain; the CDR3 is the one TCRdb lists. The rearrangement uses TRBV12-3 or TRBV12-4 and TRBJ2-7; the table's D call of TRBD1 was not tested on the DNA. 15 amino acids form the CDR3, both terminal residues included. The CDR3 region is CASSVAQGITYEQCF.